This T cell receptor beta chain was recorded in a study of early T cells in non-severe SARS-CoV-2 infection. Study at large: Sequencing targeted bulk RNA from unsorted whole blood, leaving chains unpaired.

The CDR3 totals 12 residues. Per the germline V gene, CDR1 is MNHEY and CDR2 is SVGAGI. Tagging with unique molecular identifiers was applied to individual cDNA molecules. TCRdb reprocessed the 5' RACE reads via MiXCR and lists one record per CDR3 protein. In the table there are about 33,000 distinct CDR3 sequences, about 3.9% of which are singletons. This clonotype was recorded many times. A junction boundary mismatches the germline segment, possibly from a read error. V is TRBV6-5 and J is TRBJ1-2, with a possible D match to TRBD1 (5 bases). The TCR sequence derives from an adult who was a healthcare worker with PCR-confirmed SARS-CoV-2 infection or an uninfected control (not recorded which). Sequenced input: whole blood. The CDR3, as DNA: TGCGGGGTGGGGACTCGCTGGCAAGGCTACACCTTC. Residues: CGVGTRWQGYTF.